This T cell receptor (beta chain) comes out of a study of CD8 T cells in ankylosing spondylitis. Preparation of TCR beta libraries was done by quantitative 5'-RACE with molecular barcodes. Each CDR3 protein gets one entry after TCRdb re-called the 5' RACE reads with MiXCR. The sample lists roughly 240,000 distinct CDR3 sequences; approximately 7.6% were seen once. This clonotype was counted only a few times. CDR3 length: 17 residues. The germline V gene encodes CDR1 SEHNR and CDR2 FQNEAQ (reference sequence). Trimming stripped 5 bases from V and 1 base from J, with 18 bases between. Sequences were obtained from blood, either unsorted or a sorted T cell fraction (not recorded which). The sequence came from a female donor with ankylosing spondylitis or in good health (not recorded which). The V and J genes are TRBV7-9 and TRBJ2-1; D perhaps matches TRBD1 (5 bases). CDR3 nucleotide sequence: TGTGCCAGCAGCCCTTACATACTCAGGGTTTCCTACAATGAGCAGTTCTTC. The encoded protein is CASSPYILRVSYNEQFF. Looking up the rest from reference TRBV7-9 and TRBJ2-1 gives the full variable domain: DTGVSQNPRHKITKRGQNVTFRCDPISEHNRLYWYRQTLGQGPEFLTYFQNEAQLEKSRLLSDRFSAERPKGSFSTLEIQRTEQGDSAMYLCASSPYILRVSYNEQFFGPGTRLTVL.